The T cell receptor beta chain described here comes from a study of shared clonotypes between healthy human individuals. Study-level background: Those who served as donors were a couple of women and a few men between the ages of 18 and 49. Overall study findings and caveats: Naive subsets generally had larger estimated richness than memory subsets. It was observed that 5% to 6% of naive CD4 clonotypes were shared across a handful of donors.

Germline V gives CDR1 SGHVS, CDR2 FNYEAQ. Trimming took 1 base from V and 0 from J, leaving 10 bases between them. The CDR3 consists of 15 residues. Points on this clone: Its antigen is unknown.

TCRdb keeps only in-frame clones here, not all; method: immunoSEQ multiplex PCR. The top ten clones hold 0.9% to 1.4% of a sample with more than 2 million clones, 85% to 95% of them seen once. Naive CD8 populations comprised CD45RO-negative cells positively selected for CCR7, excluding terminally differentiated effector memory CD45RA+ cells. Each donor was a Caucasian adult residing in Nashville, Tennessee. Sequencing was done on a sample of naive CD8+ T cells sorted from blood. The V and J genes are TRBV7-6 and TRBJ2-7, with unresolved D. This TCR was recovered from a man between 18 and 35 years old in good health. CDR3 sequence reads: CASSLEVGSSYEQYF. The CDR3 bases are TGTGCCAGCAGCTTAGAAGTCGGTAGCTCCTACGAGCAGTACTTC.